Sequencing of this TCR beta chain was carried out in a study of blood T cell repertoires in COVID-19. Method: immunoSEQ multiplex PCR; TCRdb's copy keeps in-frame clones and lacks some. The sample lists about 110,000 clones, 80% to 85% seen once, with 7.9% in the top ten. This clonotype was sampled from a man between 65 and 85 years old with acute or convalescent COVID-19. The sample consisted of peripheral blood.

In nucleotides, the CDR3 is TGTGCCAGTAGTAAGACTAGGCGTGCCGGGGAGCTGTTTTTT. Translated, it gives CASSKTRRAGELFF. The chain links TRBV19 to TRBJ2-2; a weak D match, TRBD2 (6 bases). The CDR3 covers 14 residues. V was pared by 4 bases and J by 6 bases, with 12 bases between. In germline, CDR1 is LNHDA, CDR2 SQIVND (reference sequence).